The 30 T cell receptor beta chains in this list originate from one sample, sequenced in a study of shared clonotypes between healthy human individuals. Profiling relied on immunoSEQ multiplex PCR, and the TCRdb table lists in-frame clones only, not all of them. The top ten hold 34% of the sample, which has about 690,000 clones, about 90% seen once. Sequencing used memory CD8+ T cells from PBMCs. The subset denotes: CD45RO+ cells pooled with CCR7-negative TemRA cells. These receptors all come from a man aged 18 to 30 in good health. Some clones in this sample may be carry-over from other donors' samples.

The gene calls are TRBV2 and TRBJ1-1, with D unresolved. Germline loops: CDR1 SNHLY, CDR2 FYNNEI. This CDR3 comprises 17 residues. V lost 5 bases and J 3 bases, leaving 22 bases between the germline ends. Here the CDR3 reads CASSPWRVPLTDTEAFF. Written as DNA, the CDR3 is TGTGCCAGCAGTCCCTGGCGTGTCCCTCTTACCGACACTGAAGCTTTCTTT.

The rearrangement uses TRBV6-5 and TRBJ1-1; the match to TRBD1 covers 10 bases. J lost 7 bases, V lost 6 bases, and 2 bases had no gene match. This CDR3 contains 12 residues. Germline CDR1 reads MNHEY; CDR2 reads SVGAGI. The CDR3 DNA sequence: TGTGCCAGCAGCTGGACAGGGGGTGAAGCTTTCTTT. This sequence encodes CASSWTGGEAFF.

This chain uses TRBV9 with TRBJ1-1; D possibly corresponds to TRBD1 (5 bases). V was pared by 3 bases and J by 6 bases, with 15 bases between. Per the germline V gene, CDR1 is SGDLS and CDR2 is YYNGEE. The CDR3 totals 14 residues. CDR3 in DNA: TGTGCCAGCAGCGCCCAGGGTGGTGGGGCTGAAGCTTTCTTT. It is translated as CASSAQGGGAEAFF.

This sequence joins TRBV15 and TRBJ1-2; D is unresolved. This CDR3 contains 15 residues. CDR1 is LNHNV, CDR2 YYDKDF, per germline (reference sequence). The germline V and J ends were trimmed by 3 bases and 5 bases, with 16 bases remaining between them. The CDR3 region has the DNA TGTGCCACCAGCAGTGGCGCCTCCGGTGTGTATGGCTACACCTTC. This translates into CATSSGASGVYGYTF.

V usage is TRBV27 and J usage is TRBJ2-1; 8 bases fit TRBD2. V lost 2 bases, J lost 0 bases, and 9 bases stayed unmatched. The CDR3 has 18 residues. Germline CDR1 and CDR2: MNHEY and SMNVEV (reference sequence). CDR3 sequence (DNA): TGTGCCAGCAGTTTACTAGCGGGCGTTACGAGCTCCTACAATGAGCAGTTCTTC. It is translated as CASSLLAGVTSSYNEQFF.

The CDR3: CASSQKPGQGTTEAFF. DNA of the CDR3: TGCGCCAGCAGCCAAAAACCGGGACAGGGGACCACTGAAGCTTTCTTT. The rearrangement links TRBV4-1 to TRBJ1-1; 10 bases agree with TRBD1. The CDR3 runs to 16 residues. V lost 2 bases and J lost 4; bases outside the gene matches: 7. Germline loops: CDR1 MGHRA, CDR2 YSYEKL.

The DNA of the CDR3 is TGCGCCAGCAGCCAGGCGACGCTGGGTCAAGAGACCCAGTACTTC. Translated, it gives CASSQATLGQETQYF. The chain combines TRBV4-1 with TRBJ2-5; D is uncertain. Germline-derived CDR1 and CDR2 are MGHRA and YSYEKL. The CDR3 extends over 15 amino acids. Trimming left V 3 bases short and J 2 bases short, with 13 bases between.

The V call is TRBV7-9, the J call TRBJ2-5; D remains ambiguous. The length of the CDR3 is 12 residues. Germline V CDR1 and CDR2: SEHNR, FQNEAQ (reference sequence). V gave up 2 bases and J gave up 11 bases, with 12 bases separating them. As DNA, the CDR3 is TGTGCCAGCAGCTTAATGCTGCTAGAGCAGTACTTC. Amino acids: CASSLMLLEQYF.

This clone occurred once. V is TRBV4-3 and J is TRBJ1-1; D not resolved. This CDR3 region has 15 residues. The germline CDR1 and CDR2 sequences are LGHNA and YSLEER. The ends were cut back, 3 bases at V and 1 base at J, with 12 bases in the middle. CDR3 residues: CASSHALAANTEAFF. CDR3 coding DNA: TGCGCCAGCAGCCACGCGCTTGCCGCGAACACTGAAGCTTTCTTT.

The chain has TRBV7-8 and TRBJ2-7; 7 nucleotides line up with TRBD1. J gave up 0 bases and V 5 bases, and 1 base lay outside the gene matches. Germline V gives CDR1 SGHVS, CDR2 FQNEAQ. The CDR3 has 13 amino acids. The CDR3 DNA is TGTGCCAGCAGCCACAGGGGCTCCTACGAGCAGTACTTC. Amino acids: CASSHRGSYEQYF.

The chain recombines TRBV2 with TRBJ2-4; D remains unclear. Deletions cut 2 bases from V and 4 bases from J, with 12 bases between. CDR1 and CDR2 from the germline V gene are SNHLY and FYNNEI. The CDR3 sequence is 15 residues long. CDR3 in amino acids: CASSEWVEPKNIQYF. CDR3 bases: TGTGCCAGCAGTGAATGGGTGGAACCTAAAAACATTCAGTACTTC.

The rearrangement links TRBV13 to TRBJ2-5, with D possibly being TRBD1 or TRBD2 (6 bases each). CDR1 and CDR2 from the germline V gene are PRHDT and FYEKMQ (reference sequence). This CDR3 comprises 16 residues. V gave up 5 bases and J gave up 7 bases, with 23 bases separating them. This chain's CDR3 is CASSPDRFSGPGTQYF. The CDR3 region has the DNA TGTGCCAGCAGCCCGGACAGATTTAGCGGTCCGGGGACCCAGTACTTC.

The V call is TRBV7-2, the J call TRBJ2-2; 9 nucleotides match TRBD1. Losses at the gene ends were 4 bases for V and 5 bases for J; bases not matched to a gene: 8. This CDR3 region has 16 residues. Germline V gene sequence: CDR1 SGHTA, CDR2 FQGNSA. DNA for the CDR3: TGTGCCAGCAGCTCCCGTCGGACAGGGGTTACCGGGGAGCTGTTTTTT. This codes for CASSSRRTGVTGELFF.

This clone was counted a few times. The gene calls are TRBV25-1 and TRBJ2-7; TRBD2 agrees at 12 bases. The V gene's germline CDR1 is MGHDK and CDR2 SYGVNS. After removal of 5 bases from V and 3 bases from J, the junction contained 11 bases not matched to a gene. The CDR3 runs to 17 residues. In nucleotides, the CDR3 is TGTGCCAGCAGTTCGAGGACTAGCGGGAATCAATTCTACGAGCAGTACTTC. It specifies CASSSRTSGNQFYEQYF.

The genes are TRBV5-1 and TRBJ2-7; possible D gene TRBD1, 6 bases. This CDR3 is built from 16 residues. V shed 0 bases and J shed 5 bases, with 18 bases lying between them. Germline V gene lookup returns CDR1 SGHRS and CDR2 YFSETQ. CDR3 bases: TGCGCCAGCAGCTTGGGTGCCAGGGGAGTATTTCACGAGCAGTACTTC. As protein: CASSLGARGVFHEQYF.

V gene TRBV7-9 combines with J gene TRBJ2-1; 7 bases are a match to TRBD2. Unmatched junction bases numbered 15, after V lost 5 bases and J lost 8 bases. The CDR3 consists of 16 residues. Germline V gives CDR1 SEHNR, CDR2 FQNEAQ (reference sequence). The CDR3 sequence is CASSPWGGREGDEQFF. The CDR3, as DNA: TGTGCCAGCAGCCCTTGGGGGGGTCGGGAAGGCGATGAGCAGTTCTTC.

The CDR3 loop is CASSQDLLYFGRLSYEQYF. CDR3 bases: TGCGCCAGCAGCCAAGACCTCCTTTATTTTGGGAGATTATCCTACGAGCAGTACTTC. J is TRBJ2-7 and V is TRBV4-1; D may be TRBD2 (5 bases). This CDR3 is built from 19 residues. Germline CDR1 and CDR2: MGHRA and YSYEKL. Between the trimmed V and J ends, which lost 0 bases and 1 base, there was a span of 22 bases.

The chain joins TRBV28 to TRBJ2-1, with D maybe TRBD2 (6 bases). Germline loops: CDR1 MDHEN, CDR2 SYDVKM. The CDR3 spans 15 residues. Trimming shortened V by 6 bases and J by 3 bases, and 15 bases separated the two germline ends. CDR3 amino acids: CASRGPQGGYNEQFF. DNA of the CDR3: TGTGCCAGCAGGGGTCCCCAGGGAGGCTACAATGAGCAGTTCTTC. Together with reference TRBV28 and TRBJ2-1, the CDR3 gives the full variable domain: DVKVTQSSRYLVKRTGEKVFLECVQDMDHENMFWYRQDPGLGLRLIYFSYDVKMKEKGDIPEGYSVSREKKERFSLILESASTNQTSMYLCASRGPQGGYNEQFFGPGTRLTVL.

V and J are TRBV7-9 and TRBJ2-2; 10 bases map to TRBD2. This CDR3 is 18 amino acids long. The trim removed 1 base at V and 3 bases at J, leaving 8 bases unmatched. Germline CDR1 and CDR2: SEHNR and FQNEAQ (reference sequence). This chain's CDR3 is CASSLGSLAGVYTGELFF. The DNA for the CDR3 is TGTGCCAGCAGCTTAGGATCCCTAGCGGGAGTGTACACCGGGGAGCTGTTTTTT. Full variable domain (rest looked up from reference TRBV7-9 and TRBJ2-2): DTGVSQNPRHKITKRGQNVTFRCDPISEHNRLYWYRQTLGQGPEFLTYFQNEAQLEKSRLLSDRFSAERPKGSFSTLEIQRTEQGDSAMYLCASSLGSLAGVYTGELFFGEGSRLTVL.

The V call is TRBV5-4, the J call TRBJ1-4; TRBD1 is a possible D gene (5 bases). CDR1 is SGHNT and CDR2 is YYREEE in the germline V gene (reference sequence). This CDR3 region has 14 residues. Trimming cost V 5 bases and J 6 bases, with 14 bases left between them. The CDR3 DNA reads as TGTGCCAGCAGGGACGGGGCGGGGGATGAAAAACTGTTTTTT. Its protein is CASRDGAGDEKLFF.

The chain carries TRBV5-1 and TRBJ2-5; no clear D gene. CDR3 length: 18 amino acids. Germline lookup yields CDR1 SGHRS and CDR2 YFSETQ. V lost 1 base and J 1 base, leaving 20 bases between the germline ends. As DNA, the CDR3 is TGCGCCAGCAGCTTGTACCCCGAGGACCGATCTCTCCAAGAGACCCAGTACTTC. Amino acids: CASSLYPEDRSLQETQYF.

The rearrangement uses TRBV5-4 and TRBJ1-2; a possible D gene is TRBD1 (5 bases). Trimming took off 9 bases at V and 7 bases at J, with 16 bases between the two ends. Germline V lookup: CDR1 SGHNT, CDR2 YYREEE (reference sequence). This CDR3 contains 12 residues. CDR3 amino acids: CATRGDLGGYTF. In nucleotides, the CDR3 is TGTGCCACCCGAGGGGATTTAGGTGGCTACACCTTC. The full variable domain, with the rest looked up from reference TRBV5-4 and TRBJ1-2, is ETGVTQSPTHLIKTRGQQVTLRCSSQSGHNTVSWYQQALGQGPQFIFQYYREEENGRGNFPPRFSGLQFPNYSSELNVNALELDDSALYLCATRGDLGGYTFGSGTRLTVV.

This chain joins TRBV9 and TRBJ2-2; a possible D gene is TRBD2 (5 bases). The CDR3 consists of 12 residues. Germline CDR1 and CDR2: SGDLS and YYNGEE. V was shortened by 4 bases and J by 6 bases, with 7 bases between the two germline ends. The CDR3 nucleotides are TGTGCCAGCAGCCCTAGCCCCGGGGAGCTGTTTTTT. Translation gives CASSPSPGELFF.

The V gene is TRBV11-3, the J gene TRBJ2-7; D not certain. The germline gives CDR1 SGHNT, CDR2 YENEEA. The CDR3 covers 13 residues. V dropped 0 bases and J dropped 5 bases, with 8 bases sitting between them. This CDR3 reads CASSLDSRDEQYF. Here the CDR3 DNA reads TGTGCCAGCAGCTTAGATTCCCGGGACGAGCAGTACTTC.

The chain couples TRBV27 to TRBJ1-1; D possibly corresponds to TRBD1 (5 bases). The germline gives CDR1 MNHEY, CDR2 SMNVEV (reference sequence). This CDR3 is built from 14 residues. The V gene lost 2 bases and the J gene lost 5 bases, with 12 bases spanning the gap. The CDR3 DNA follows: TGTGCCAGCAGTTTAAGGGGTGGGGGGACTGAAGCTTTCTTT. It translates to CASSLRGGGTEAFF.

The chain has TRBV19 and TRBJ2-3; TRBD2 matches 9 bases. The CDR3 is 18 residues long. V was pared by 3 bases and J by 3 bases, with 13 bases of the junction left unmatched. Germline V CDR1 and CDR2: LNHDA, SQIVND (reference sequence). CDR3 loop: CASSISPRVSGRTDTQYF. DNA for the CDR3: TGTGCCAGTAGTATCTCCCCTCGGGTAAGCGGGAGGACAGATACGCAGTATTTT.

V is TRBV7-9 and J is TRBJ2-5; D ambiguous. Germline V gene sequence: CDR1 SEHNR, CDR2 FQNEAQ (reference sequence). This CDR3 region has 16 residues. V lost 5 bases and J 5 bases, leaving 21 bases between the germline ends. CDR3 loop: CASSPPSGILEETQYF. The CDR3 DNA is TGTGCCAGCAGCCCCCCCTCGGGCATCCTCGAGGAGACCCAGTACTTC.

The genes are TRBV7-8 and TRBJ2-7, with 11 bases fitting TRBD2. The CDR3 loop spans 15 amino acids. Germline V gene lookup returns CDR1 SGHVS and CDR2 FQNEAQ. Trimming at V came to 1 base and at J to 5 bases, leaving 4 bases not matched to a gene. The CDR3 nucleotides read TGTGCCAGCAGCTTAGTCCTTAGCGGGAGGGACGAGCAGTACTTC. As protein: CASSLVLSGRDEQYF.

This sequence joins TRBV27 and TRBJ2-2; the D is unclear. CDR1 is MNHEY, CDR2 SMNVEV, per germline (reference sequence). This CDR3 region has 14 residues. The germline V and J ends were trimmed by 5 bases and 6 bases, with 13 bases remaining between them. CDR3 DNA sequence: TGTGCCAGCAGTCCAACTAATAACGCCGGGGAGCTGTTTTTT. As protein: CASSPTNNAGELFF.

This chain uses TRBV27 with TRBJ2-7; 8 bases are a match to TRBD2. CDR1 is MNHEY and CDR2 is SMNVEV in the germline V gene (reference sequence). The CDR3 totals 13 residues. V trimming: 6 bases; J trimming: 4 bases; junction bases outside the gene matches: 5. This chain's CDR3 is CASRGTSMYEQYF. CDR3 DNA: TGTGCCAGCAGAGGGACTAGTATGTACGAGCAGTACTTC.